A selection of T cell receptor beta chains follows, all from one sample in a study of Ad26.COV2.S vaccination and SARS-CoV-2 variants. Some clones are missing from TCRdb's copy, which holds only in-frame ones; the method was immunoSEQ multiplex PCR. The sample records about 250,000 clones, about 87% being singletons. Sequenced material: peripheral blood, taken in a trial of Ad26.COV2.S vaccine versus placebo. These receptors came from a person between 18 and 59 years old who received the Ad26.COV2.S COVID-19 vaccine or a placebo. CDR3s include the opening cysteine and the closing phenylalanine or tryptophan. A D gene is named only where the DNA matches it firmly. Only some rows state a clone size, as once, few, many or a class for expanded clones.

>TRBJ2-7|TRBV30|NA|NA
CAWSTGYEQYF
TGTGCCTGGAGTACGGGCTACGAGCAGTACTTC
>TRBJ2-7|TRBV6-2/TRBV6-3|NA|NA
CASSYSIFETYEQYF
TGTGCCAGCAGTTACTCGATTTTTGAGACCTACGAGCAGTACTTC
>TRBJ2-3|TRBV5-8|NA|NA
CASSLERLAQYF
TGTGCCAGCAGCTTGGAACGGTTGGCGCAGTATTTT
>TRBJ2-1|TRBV7-8|TRBD2|NA
CASSFGLAGGHNEQFF
TGTGCCAGCAGCTTCGGACTAGCGGGGGGCCACAATGAGCAGTTCTTC
>TRBJ1-2|TRBV6-5|NA|NA
CASRRSGTSNYGYTF
TGTGCCAGCAGGCGCTCGGGGACCTCCAACTATGGCTACACCTTC
>TRBJ2-7|TRBV6-5|NA|NA
CASLRDYEQYF
TGTGCCAGTCTCAGGGACTACGAGCAGTACTTC
>TRBJ1-3|TRBV19|NA|NA
CASGNRDNFSGNTIYF
TGTGCCAGCGGAAACCGGGACAACTTCTCTGGAAACACCATATATTTT
>TRBJ2-7|TRBV9|TRBD2|once
CASSPRLAGGSYEQYF
TGTGCCAGCAGCCCAAGACTAGCGGGAGGGTCCTACGAGCAGTACTTC
>TRBJ2-7|TRBV12-3/TRBV12-4|NA|NA
CASRAPSRGEQYF
TGTGCCAGCAGAGCGCCGTCTCGGGGAGAGCAGTACTTC
>TRBJ1-1|TRBV3-1/TRBV3-2|TRBD1|few
CASSQGGQGEAFF
TGTGCCAGCAGCCAAGGAGGACAGGGTGAAGCTTTCTTT
>TRBJ1-2|TRBV5-6|NA|NA
CASSLAGNYGYTF
TGTGCCAGCAGCTTGGCAGGGAACTATGGCTACACCTTC
>TRBJ2-7|TRBV30|TRBD2|NA
CAWSVRPGLAGEQYF
TGTGCCTGGAGTGTCAGGCCGGGACTAGCGGGAGAGCAGTACTTC
>TRBJ1-4|TRBV6-5|TRBD1|NA
CASLRTGKNEKLFF
TGTGCCAGCTTAAGGACAGGGAAGAATGAAAAACTGTTTTTT
>TRBJ2-2|TRBV12-3/TRBV12-4|NA|NA
CASSLTTGELFF
TGTGCCAGCAGTTTAACCACCGGGGAGCTGTTTTTT
>TRBJ2-1|TRBV5-8|TRBD2|NA
CASSYRLAVPYNEQFF
TGTGCCAGCAGCTACCGACTAGCCGTCCCCTACAATGAGCAGTTCTTC
>TRBJ2-2|TRBV2|NA|few
CASRRLQGGTGELFF
TGTGCCAGCAGAAGACTCCAGGGGGGCACCGGGGAGCTGTTTTTT
>TRBJ2-1|TRBV19|TRBD1|NA
CAPIGTGHGNEQFF
TGTGCCCCAATAGGGACAGGCCATGGCAATGAGCAGTTCTTC
>TRBJ1-3|TRBV12-3/TRBV12-4|NA|NA
CASLTSGNTIYF
TGTGCCAGTTTGACTAGCGGAAACACCATATATTTT
>TRBJ2-7|TRBV2|TRBD2|NA
CASRELAVEQYF
TGTGCCAGCAGGGAACTAGCGGTCGAGCAGTACTTC
>TRBJ2-4|TRBV28|TRBD1|NA
CASSRIRTGGVNTKNIQYF
TGTGCCAGCAGTCGAATACGGACAGGGGGCGTAAATACCAAAAACATTCAGTACTTC
>TRBJ2-3|TRBV28|NA|NA
CASSSHLGGSTDTQYF
TGTGCCAGCAGTTCCCACCTAGGTGGAAGCACAGATACGCAGTATTTT
>TRBJ2-5|TRBV5-1|NA|NA
CASSLHTGAEETQYF
TGCGCCAGCAGCTTACATACCGGGGCCGAAGAGACCCAGTACTTC
>TRBJ2-7|TRBV5-1|TRBD1|NA
CASSPGQGEIYEQYF
TGCGCCAGCAGTCCCGGGCAGGGGGAAATCTACGAGCAGTACTTC
>TRBJ2-3|TRBV5-1|TRBD2|NA
CASSPLSGRKDTQYF
TGCGCCAGCAGCCCCCTGAGCGGGAGAAAAGATACGCAGTATTTT
>TRBJ2-7|TRBV4-1|NA|NA
CASSQIGLSYEQYF
TGCGCCAGCAGCCAAATAGGACTCTCCTACGAGCAGTACTTC
>TRBJ1-6|TRBV14|NA|NA
CASSQEARVRSPLHF
TGTGCCAGCAGCCAAGAAGCCAGGGTGCGGTCACCCCTCCACTTT